This T cell receptor (beta chain) was identified during a study of blood T cell repertoires in COVID-19. Study in general: Sites across the United States, Italy and Spain contributed samples from acute and convalescent COVID-19. Sources were T cells, B-cell-depleted T cells, or PBMCs; the material itself was cDNA or gDNA.

V gave up 5 bases and J gave up 0 bases, with 12 bases separating them. This CDR3 spans 15 amino acids. Germline CDR1 SGHRS, CDR2 YFSETQ. The method was immunoSEQ multiplex PCR; TCRdb's version includes in-frame clones alone and lacks a portion of them. The data contain about 200,000 clones, almost 90% of them singletons. Sample: peripheral blood. The clonotype was recovered from a man between 18 and 35 years old with active or convalescent COVID-19. The V call is TRBV5-1, the J call TRBJ1-5; possible D gene TRBD1, 5 bases. The CDR3 loop is CASRLGGDSNQPQHF. The CDR3 DNA reads as TGCGCCAGCAGACTAGGAGGGGATAGCAATCAGCCCCAGCATTTT.